This T cell receptor beta chain came from a study of shared clonotypes between healthy human individuals. Subsets obtained from CD4+ cells comprised CD45RA+ naive and CD45RA-negative memory cells. The assay was immunoSEQ multiplex PCR, and TCRdb's table has in-frame clones only and misses some. The table lists some 2,400,000 clones, approximately 95% of them singletons. The CDR3 extends over 14 amino acids. CDR1 is MNHEY, CDR2 SMNVEV, per germline (reference sequence). The germline V and J ends were trimmed by 4 bases and 1 base, with 10 bases remaining between them. Sequences were obtained from naive CD4+ T cells sorted from blood. Subset meaning: CD45RA+ positively selected. V and J are TRBV27 and TRBJ1-1; weak D call: TRBD1 (6 bases). This clonotype originated in a man younger than 30 in good health. For the CDR3, the DNA is TGTGCCAGCAGTTGGAAGGGGGGGAACACTGAAGCTTTCTTT. This gives the protein CASSWKGGNTEAFF.